This TCR beta chain came from a study of T cell repertoires in cytomegalovirus infection (dated by TCRdb to between 2018 and 2020). At the level of the whole study: Peptide stimulations targeted recently identified HLA-C-restricted CMV epitopes, whose presentation resists viral immunomodulation, together with well-studied HLA-B-restricted epitopes. Donor HLA type was relevant to the analysis, as public TCR beta signatures indicated carriage of CMV infection together with the matching HLA type. Study-wide conclusions, independent of this receptor: The ex vivo response was dominated by HLA-C-restricted CMV-specific TCR beta clonotypes, which also provided the single most frequent clonotype in two of eight donors. Cumulative frequency of public TCR beta family members discriminated carriers of CMV infection plus the relevant HLA type in this cohort and an independent approximately 400-donor cohort.

This clonotype has just a few counts. Its target antigen remains unknown. No per-base quality is available; no much larger clone lies one base away. Sample treatment or condition, as interpreted from the label and publication: in vitro stimulation with specific CMV peptide epitopes to enrich CMV-specific T cells. The CDR3, from cysteine to phenylalanine, totals 18 residues. Only CDR3 DNA remains: 54 bases, in frame from the first base. Looking up the germline V gene yields CDR1 MNHEY and CDR2 SVGEGT. The V end loses 7 bases and the J end loses 3 bases, and a stretch of 28 bases separates them. The instrument given in TCRdb is Illumina HiSeq 1500. TCRdb handled the public reads itself, with Q25 trimming in fastp and clone calling in MiXCR, and kept productive beta chains. When rows share a CDR3 protein, they turn into one entry using the most common DNA and genes. The sample has hundreds of thousands of distinct CDR3 sequences on record, about 33% of them singletons. The ten largest account for 18% of the sample.

This clonotype originated in a human donor in good health (CMV status not recorded). Some clones in this sample may be carry-over from other donors' samples. The sample here was cultured PBMCs, taken from culture after CMV antigen stimulation. The chain employs TRBV6-2 or TRBV6-3 and TRBJ2-7; a tentative D call is TRBD2 (6 bases match). The sequenced DNA: TGTGCCAGCATATCCGTCAAGGGGATTTTACTCGGGGGCTACGAGCAGTACTTC. Its protein is CASISVKGILLGGYEQYF.